This record looks at one T cell receptor (beta chain) sequence and its context. Antigen: not known. Trimming took 4 bases from V and 8 from J, leaving 17 bases between them. From germline, CDR1 is GTSNPN and CDR2 SVGIG (reference sequence). This CDR3 comprises 13 residues. These data belong to a study of CD8 T cells in Susac syndrome. Broader study findings: A relatively small number of individuals underwent TCR sequencing and HLA analysis. Clonal expansion was missing from Susac syndrome CD4+ T cell repertoires.

The RNA input was 0.5 to 1 ug, and it was reverse transcribed with random hexamers. Coverage of TCR beta CDR3 amplification by immunoSEQ multiplex PCR extended to 54 Vbeta and 13 Jbeta. TCRdb passed the immunoSEQ multiplex PCR reads through MiXCR, listing each CDR3 protein once. The sample records roughly 250,000 distinct CDR3 sequences, about 96% being singletons. The sequence came from a human donor with Susac syndrome. This chain joins TRBV30 and TRBJ1-2, with D perhaps TRBD1 (6 bases). The material sequenced was CD4+ T cells from PBMCs. The CDR3: CAWIGYQGRGYTF. Written as DNA, the CDR3 is TGTGCCTGGATCGGATACCAGGGGAGGGGCTACACCTTC. Full variable domain (rest looked up from reference TRBV30 and TRBJ1-2): SQTIHQWPATLVQPVGSPLSLECTVEGTSNPNLYWYRQAAGRGLQLLFYSVGIGQISSEVPQNLSASRPQDRQFILSSKKLLLSDSGFYLCAWIGYQGRGYTFGSGTRLTVV.